The following is a T cell receptor (beta chain) sequence with its context. This entry belongs to a study of cytomegalovirus exposure and HLA in healthy donors. Study at large: T cells numbering about 180 million yielded some 100 million unique TCR beta sequences in an earlier analysis.

The PCR contained 60 Vbeta and 13 Jbeta primers. Generated by immunoSEQ multiplex PCR, the TCRdb table keeps only in-frame clones and is missing some. Of fewer than 130,000 clones in the sample, 70% to 80% were seen once. The sequencing sample was made of PBMCs. The source is a female donor in good health and CMV-seropositive.

The CDR3 DNA follows: TGTGCCAGCAGTTACGACAGCTCTGGGGCCAACGTCCTGACTTTC. Translation: CASSYDSSGANVLTF. This sequence joins TRBV6-5 and TRBJ2-6; perhaps TRBD1 as D (5 bases). Trimming took 2 bases from V and 0 from J, leaving 5 bases between them. The CDR3 loop spans 15 amino acids. Germline V CDR1 and CDR2: MNHEY, SVGAGI.